This passage covers 12 T cell receptor beta chains from one sample sequenced in a study of regulatory T cells in long-lasting Graves disease. The time point denotes: newly diagnosed GD, antithyroid drugs for less than 3 months. PBMCs were the source of the RNA used for TCR sequencing. Researchers made TCR beta libraries by using iRepertoire HTBI primers and running Arm-PCR on CDR3 regions. A single record per CDR3 protein comes from TCRdb applying MiXCR to the multiplex PCR reads. The sample carries 350,000 to 500,000 distinct CDR3 sequences, about 15% recorded once. The sample was also linked to a second study, of T cells in Graves' hyperthyroidism and ophthalmopathy.

Sequenced here: peripheral blood mononuclear cells (PBMCs), sampled at new diagnosis, from a patient treated with antithyroid drugs. These receptors originate from a woman younger than 45 with Graves disease.

This clonotype was detected many times. The J gene is TRBJ2-1, the V gene TRBV20-1, with 10 bases matching TRBD2. Germline V gives CDR1 DFQATT, CDR2 SNEGSKA (reference sequence). The CDR3 runs 15 residues. J was trimmed by 5 bases and V by 0 bases; bases with no gene match: 4. CDR3 amino acids: CSARDSLAGNNEQFF. CDR3 bases: TGCAGTGCTAGAGATTCACTAGCGGGGAACAATGAGCAGTTCTTC.

This chain uses TRBV27 with TRBJ2-7; 9 nucleotides match TRBD1. The CDR3 runs 15 residues. The V segment lost 4 bases and the J segment 5 bases; nucleotides outside the gene matches: 9. Germline V gene sequence: CDR1 MNHEY, CDR2 SMNVEV (reference sequence). Here the CDR3 reads CASSSPSDRGHEQYF. The CDR3 nucleotides are TGTGCCAGCAGTTCACCCTCGGACAGGGGCCACGAGCAGTACTTC.

This clonotype occurred many times. This rearrangement joins TRBV30 to TRBJ2-3, with TRBD2 matching 13 bases. The CDR3 is 16 residues long. Germline lookup yields CDR1 GTSNPN and CDR2 SVGIG (reference sequence). V gave up 1 base and J gave up 5 bases; unmatched junction bases: 6. DNA of the CDR3: TGTGCCTGGAGTGGAGGACTAGCGGGAGTCCAAGATACGCAGTATTTT. It translates to CAWSGGLAGVQDTQYF.

The chain is built from TRBV4-3 and TRBJ2-1; 13 bases fit TRBD2. The CDR3 is 16 amino acids. V lost 4 bases, J lost 9 bases, and 9 bases stayed unmatched. The germline V gene encodes CDR1 LGHNA and CDR2 YSLEER. The chain's CDR3 is CASSPGTSGIYGEQFF. In nucleotides, the CDR3 is TGCGCCAGCAGCCCTGGGACTAGCGGGATTTATGGTGAGCAGTTCTTC.

This clonotype turned up a few times. The gene calls are TRBV10-3 and TRBJ2-5; 11 bases agree with TRBD2. The V gene's germline CDR1 is ENHRY and CDR2 SYGVKD. This CDR3 is 14 amino acids long. J was trimmed by 4 bases and V by 2 bases; bases with no gene match: 0. Here the CDR3 DNA reads TGTGCCATCAGTGAGACTAGCGGGAGAGAGACCCAGTACTTC. Protein sequence: CAISETSGRETQYF.

The table lists this clonotype with a few counts. The J gene is TRBJ2-5, the V gene TRBV4-3; D gene ambiguous. The germline V gene encodes CDR1 LGHNA and CDR2 YSLEER. The CDR3 length is 13 residues. The germline V and J ends were trimmed by 6 bases and 5 bases, with 13 bases remaining between them. DNA for the CDR3: TGCGCCAGCAGTCCTGGGCGCGTCGAGACCCAGTACTTC. Translation gives CASSPGRVETQYF.

This clonotype has at least ten counts. The V gene is TRBV6-1, the J gene TRBJ2-3; 10 bases line up with TRBD2. V shed 4 bases, J shed 2 bases, and the junction held 6 bases outside the gene matches. This CDR3 is 16 amino acids long. Germline CDR1 is MNHNS and CDR2 is SASEGT. This chain's CDR3 is CASSAISGRVTDTQYF. For the CDR3, the DNA is TGTGCCAGCAGTGCAATAAGCGGGAGGGTCACAGATACGCAGTATTTT.

This clonotype was detected many times. The chain links TRBV12-3 or TRBV12-4 to TRBJ2-7; D gene unclear. CDR3 length equals 14 residues. The V end was cut by 5 bases, the J end by 3 bases, with 14 bases between. CDR3 nucleotides: TGTGCCAGCAGTGGTCGGTCCAGAGGCTACGAGCAGTACTTC. This translates into CASSGRSRGYEQYF.

In this sample, this clonotype turned up many times. The chain combines TRBV13 with TRBJ2-2, with D perhaps TRBD2 (5 bases). The CDR3 is made up of 15 amino acids. Trimming shortened V by 0 bases and J by 4 bases, and 9 bases separated the two germline ends. Germline CDR1 reads PRHDT; CDR2 reads FYEKMQ (reference sequence). CDR3: CASSLGDWGTGELFF. The CDR3 DNA sequence: TGTGCCAGCAGCTTAGGGGACTGGGGCACCGGGGAGCTGTTTTTT. The complete variable domain, with remaining parts taken from reference TRBV13 and TRBJ2-2, reads AAGVIQSPRHLIKEKRETATLKCYPIPRHDTVYWYQQGPGQDPQFLISFYEKMQSDKGSIPDRFSAQQFSDYHSELNMSSLELGDSALYFCASSLGDWGTGELFFGEGSRLTVL.

The table lists this clonotype with many counts. The chain couples TRBV7-9 to TRBJ2-7; D uncertain. Trimming pared 5 bases from V and 3 bases from J, leaving 11 bases between. From germline, CDR1 is SEHNR and CDR2 FQNEAQ (reference sequence). The CDR3 is 13 residues long. The DNA of the CDR3 is TGTGCCAGCAGCGGGTACGCGGACTACGAGCAGTACTTC. Encoded protein: CASSGYADYEQYF.

This clonotype was recorded at least ten times. J is TRBJ2-2 and V is TRBV3-1; D ambiguous. Germline assignment: CDR1 LGHDT and CDR2 YNNKEL (reference sequence). This CDR3 comprises 11 residues. Trimming stripped 3 bases from V and 6 bases from J, with 2 bases between. This CDR3 is CASSQAGELFF. CDR3 coding DNA: TGTGCCAGCAGCCAGGCCGGGGAGCTGTTTTTT.

This clonotype has ten or more counts. Here the CDR3 reads CASSLLAHNEQFF. CDR3 coding DNA: TGTGCCAGCAGTTTGTTGGCCCACAATGAGCAGTTCTTC. This sequence joins TRBV28 and TRBJ2-1; D is unresolved. CDR1 is MDHEN and CDR2 is SYDVKM in the germline V gene. The V gene lost 3 bases and the J gene lost 5 bases, with 8 bases spanning the gap. This CDR3 comprises 13 residues.